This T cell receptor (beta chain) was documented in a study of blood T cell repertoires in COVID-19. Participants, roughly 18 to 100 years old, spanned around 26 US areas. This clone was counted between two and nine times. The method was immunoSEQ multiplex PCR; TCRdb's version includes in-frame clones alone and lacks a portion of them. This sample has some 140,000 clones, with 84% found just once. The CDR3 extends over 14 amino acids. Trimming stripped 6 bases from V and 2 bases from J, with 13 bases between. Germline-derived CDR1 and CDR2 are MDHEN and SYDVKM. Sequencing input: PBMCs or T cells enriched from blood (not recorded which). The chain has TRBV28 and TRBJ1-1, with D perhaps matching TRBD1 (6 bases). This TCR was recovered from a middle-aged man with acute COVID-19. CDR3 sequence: CASRRWTDNTEAFF. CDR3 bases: TGTGCCAGCAGAAGATGGACAGACAACACTGAAGCTTTCTTT. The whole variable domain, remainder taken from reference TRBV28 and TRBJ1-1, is DVKVTQSSRYLVKRTGEKVFLECVQDMDHENMFWYRQDPGLGLRLIYFSYDVKMKEKGDIPEGYSVSREKKERFSLILESASTNQTSMYLCASRRWTDNTEAFFGQGTRLTVV.